These 9 T cell receptor beta chains came from one sample sequenced in a study of response to subunit inactivated influenza vaccine. Via MiXCR, TCRdb re-called the RT-PCR reads, giving one row per CDR3 protein. The table includes 530,000 or so distinct CDR3 sequences, 12% detected once. This specimen consisted of PBMCs from blood, obtained on the day of vaccination. Every receptor here comes from a man over 45 who received an inactivated influenza vaccine.

Ten or more counts support this clonotype. This sequence joins TRBV28 and TRBJ2-2; D may be TRBD1 (6 bases). Trimming stripped 5 bases from V and 0 bases from J, with 10 bases between. Germline loops: CDR1 MDHEN, CDR2 SYDVKM. The CDR3 spans 15 residues. The CDR3 DNA is TGTGCCAGCAGTAAAACAGGGTCGAACACCGGGGAGCTGTTTTTT. Protein product: CASSKTGSNTGELFF.

V and J are TRBV18 and TRBJ2-5; D ambiguous. V was clipped by 4 bases and J by 1 base, with 19 bases between them. Per the germline V gene, CDR1 is KGHSH and CDR2 is LQKENI. This CDR3 is built from 17 residues. CDR3 sequence reads: CASSLPGIGPSQETQYF. The CDR3 bases are TGTGCCAGCTCACTACCGGGCATTGGCCCATCCCAAGAGACCCAGTACTTC.

This clonotype has just a few counts. The V gene is TRBV29-1, the J gene TRBJ2-7, with 8 bases aligning to TRBD2. CDR3 size: 16 residues. Germline V gene lookup returns CDR1 SQVTM and CDR2 ANQGSEA. With 5 bases clipped from V and 0 bases from J, the junction kept 12 bases outside the gene matches. The CDR3 DNA reads TGCAGCGTTCTCCTGACCGGGAGGGCCTCCTCCTACGAGCAGTACTTC. It codes for CSVLLTGRASSYEQYF.

This clonotype showed up just a few times. The chain links TRBV12-3 or TRBV12-4 to TRBJ2-7, with D unresolved. This CDR3 has 13 residues. The germline V and J ends were trimmed by 3 bases and 5 bases, with 11 bases remaining between them. CDR3 loop: CASSFGNVNEQYF. The DNA of the CDR3 is TGTGCCAGCAGTTTCGGAAATGTCAACGAGCAGTACTTC.

The CDR3 DNA is TGCGCCAGCAGCTTGATGCCTAACACTGAAGCTTTCTTT. Protein: CASSLMPNTEAFF. The J gene is TRBJ1-1, the V gene TRBV5-1; D gene ambiguous. CDR1 is SGHRS, CDR2 YFSETQ, per germline. Trimming removed 1 base from V and 2 bases from J, with 6 bases in between. The CDR3 spans 13 residues.

Many counts were recorded for this clonotype. The V call is TRBV12-3 or TRBV12-4, the J call TRBJ2-6; TRBD1 matches 10 bases. The J segment lost 0 bases and the V segment lost 6 bases, leaving 5 bases of the junction unmatched. The CDR3 contains 17 residues. CDR3: CASSPGTGVSGANVLTF. The DNA for the CDR3 is TGTGCCAGCAGCCCCGGGACAGGGGTCTCTGGGGCCAACGTCCTGACTTTC.

The chain carries TRBV28 and TRBJ2-1, with D possibly being TRBD2 (5 bases). V was trimmed by 5 bases and J by 2 bases, leaving 19 bases between them. Germline CDR1 MDHEN, CDR2 SYDVKM. This CDR3 spans 17 amino acids. The DNA for the CDR3 is TGTGCCAGCAGTCCCTTTCTTCGTGAGCGGCCCTACAATGAGCAGTTCTTC. This sequence encodes CASSPFLRERPYNEQFF. Looking up the rest from reference TRBV28 and TRBJ2-1 gives the full variable domain: DVKVTQSSRYLVKRTGEKVFLECVQDMDHENMFWYRQDPGLGLRLIYFSYDVKMKEKGDIPEGYSVSREKKERFSLILESASTNQTSMYLCASSPFLRERPYNEQFFGPGTRLTVL.

In its sample, this clonotype was seen a few times. The chain combines TRBV5-1 with TRBJ2-7; TRBD2 is a possible D gene (5 bases). Germline V lookup: CDR1 SGHRS, CDR2 YFSETQ. This CDR3 has 14 residues. V gave up 7 bases and J gave up 3 bases, with 17 bases separating them. The CDR3 DNA follows: TGCGCCAGCTCCTCCGGGATCCCCATCTACGAGCAGTACTTC. As protein: CASSSGIPIYEQYF.

This clonotype was counted a single time. The rearrangement joins TRBV4-3 to TRBJ2-2; D is unclear. Per the germline V gene, CDR1 is LGHNA and CDR2 is YSLEER. There are 16 residues in the CDR3. V shed 0 bases and J shed 3 bases, with 11 bases lying between them. CDR3 bases: TGCGCCAGCAGCCAAGATTTTACAGCTTACACCGGGGAGCTGTTTTTT. Its translation is CASSQDFTAYTGELFF.